This is a list of T cell receptor beta chains from one sample in a study of graft-versus-host responses after intestinal transplantation. Sequencing used immunoSEQ multiplex PCR; TCRdb keeps in-frame clones, though not all of them. The sample consists of 88,000 or so clones, 75% to 90% of them appearing once. These receptors lack a known antigen. The specimen comprised unstimulated CD4+ T cells sorted from spleen or lymph node cells, sampled before intestinal transplant. These receptors were obtained from a human donor who received an intestinal transplant. Both conserved end residues are part of each CDR3. The D gene is left open where the match is weak. The listing skips clone size in some rows; elsewhere it reads once, few, many or a size class.

TGTGCCAGCAGTTTAAGGTCGGACAGGGGGCGATCGGACGAGCAGTACTTC | CASSLRSDRGRSDEQYF | TRBJ2-7 | - | TRBD1 | TRBV27
TGTGCCACCAGCCGCCTGGGACAGGGGGTGGGGGAGCAGTACTTC | CATSRLGQGVGEQYF | TRBJ2-7 | once | TRBD1 | TRBV15
TGTGCCAGCAGTGGGACGGACTCTTTCCATTCACCCCTCCACTTT | CASSGTDSFHSPLHF | TRBJ1-6 | few | - | TRBV6-1
TGTGCCAGCAGCGTTGACGGGGTCCCGAGTGGGGATACGCAGTATTTT | CASSVDGVPSGDTQYF | TRBJ2-3 | - | - | TRBV9
TGTGCCAGCAGCTCCCAACTGGCGGGGAGGGCCTACGAGCAGTACTTC | CASSSQLAGRAYEQYF | TRBJ2-7 | - | TRBD2 | TRBV14
TGTGCCAGCAGCTCAGACTGGCATCAGCCCCAGCATTTT | CASSSDWHQPQHF | TRBJ1-5 | - | - | TRBV5-4
TGTGCCATCAGTCGACTAGCGGGGGACCCGAACACCGGGGAGCTGTTTTTT | CAISRLAGDPNTGELFF | TRBJ2-2 | - | TRBD2 | TRBV10-3
TGTGCCAGCTGGGGAGGGACTAGTCGCGCAGATACGCAGTATTTT | CASWGGTSRADTQYF | TRBJ2-3 | once | TRBD2 | TRBV6-5
TGTGCCAGCAGCCAACCGGACAGGGGGCAGGGCACTGAAGCTTTCTTT | CASSQPDRGQGTEAFF | TRBJ1-1 | - | TRBD1 | TRBV4-2
TGCGCCAGCCAACCGGGACAGGGGAACTACGAGCAGTACTTC | CASQPGQGNYEQYF | TRBJ2-7 | - | TRBD1 | TRBV5-1
TGTGCCACCGGACTAGCGGGGACCCGCAAGCGCACAGATACGCAGTATTTT | CATGLAGTRKRTDTQYF | TRBJ2-3 | - | TRBD2 | TRBV2
TGTGCCAGCAGCTTGGTGGTTAGTTCCACAGATACGCAGTATTTT | CASSLVVSSTDTQYF | TRBJ2-3 | - | - | TRBV5-5